Below are 22 T cell receptor beta chains sequenced from a single sample in a study of response to subunit inactivated influenza vaccine listed by TCRdb under 2018. Receptor libraries were prepared by RT-PCR. Data came from an Illumina HiSeq 2500. The public reads were quality trimmed at Q25 with fastp and then assembled into clones with MiXCR by TCRdb, keeping productive beta chains. A single entry per CDR3 protein holds the most common genes and DNA from its merged rows. In all, the sample holds 500,000 to 600,000 distinct CDR3 sequences, and 6% to 9% of those were seen once. In total, the top ten clones hold 10% to 15% of the sample. The material was PBMCs from blood, obtained around 25 months after vaccination. The receptors come from a man between 50 and 69 years old who received an inactivated influenza vaccine. Donor details come from another sample of the same person, matched by shared clones.

This clonotype has a handful of counts. This sequence joins TRBV5-6 and TRBJ2-2; 13 nucleotides match TRBD2. This CDR3 spans 19 amino acids. The V gene end was trimmed by 4 bases and the J gene end by 3 bases; junction bases not matched to a gene: 12. In germline, CDR1 is SGHDT, CDR2 YYEEEE. The CDR3 region has the DNA TGTGCCAGCAGCCTGCGGACTAGCGGGAGATCTCTCGACACCGGGGAGCTGTTTTTT. Its protein product is CASSLRTSGRSLDTGELFF.

V usage is TRBV12-3 or TRBV12-4 and J usage is TRBJ1-4; D is undetermined. The CDR3 contains 12 residues. V was pared by 6 bases and J by 6 bases, with 8 bases between. As DNA, the CDR3 is TGTGCCAGCAGCGAATTGGATGAAAAACTGTTTTTT. Translated: CASSELDEKLFF.

This chain joins TRBV19 and TRBJ2-6; 9 nucleotides align to TRBD1. Germline V gene data show CDR1 as LNHDA and CDR2 as SQIVND (reference sequence). The junction had 14 bases not matched to a gene; V was cut back by 5 bases and J by 0 bases. This CDR3 region has 20 residues. The CDR3 sequence is CASSPLRRDRDNSGANVLTF. In DNA form, the CDR3 reads TGTGCCAGTAGTCCTCTCCGCCGGGACAGGGACAACTCTGGGGCCAACGTCCTGACTTTC.

This clonotype occurred a few times. The chain couples TRBV7-9 to TRBJ2-2, with D perhaps matching TRBD2 (6 bases). Trimming took 6 bases from V and 4 from J, leaving 18 bases between them. Germline V CDR1 and CDR2: SEHNR, FQNEAQ (reference sequence). The CDR3 length is 16 residues. CDR3 sequence: CASRPMGGLGTGELFF. The CDR3 nucleotides read TGTGCCAGCAGGCCCATGGGGGGTCTGGGCACCGGGGAGCTGTTTTTT.

This clonotype was observed a handful of times. V and J are TRBV11-2 and TRBJ2-5; 9 nucleotides agree with TRBD1. This CDR3 is built from 15 residues. J gave up 5 bases and V 6 bases, and 10 bases lay outside the gene matches. Germline lookup yields CDR1 SGHAT and CDR2 FQNNGV. CDR3 sequence: CASSYVWTGVETQYF. The DNA for the CDR3 is TGTGCCAGCAGTTACGTATGGACAGGGGTGGAGACCCAGTACTTC.

This clonotype was seen at least ten times. The chain uses TRBV28 and TRBJ1-6; 9 nucleotides match TRBD1. V shed 2 bases and J 10 bases; nucleotides not matched to a gene: 12. Germline lookup yields CDR1 MDHEN and CDR2 SYDVKM. CDR3 size: 17 residues. CDR3 sequence: CASSLIAGGQGWSPLHF. CDR3 coding DNA: TGTGCCAGCAGTTTAATCGCAGGGGGACAGGGATGGTCACCCCTCCACTTT.

The chain recombines TRBV5-1 with TRBJ1-1; D is uncertain. In germline, CDR1 is SGHRS, CDR2 YFSETQ. Trimming pared 0 bases from V and 1 base from J, leaving 10 bases between. This CDR3 region has 15 residues. Written as DNA, the CDR3 is TGCGCCAGCAGCTTGGCCGGAGACAAGAACACTGAAGCTTTCTTT. It codes for CASSLAGDKNTEAFF. The whole variable domain, filled in from reference TRBV5-1 and TRBJ1-1, reads KAGVTQTPRYLIKTRGQQVTLSCSPISGHRSVSWYQQTPGQGLQFLFEYFSETQRNKGNFPGRFSGRQFSNSRSEMNVSTLELGDSALYLCASSLAGDKNTEAFFGQGTRLTVV.

V usage is TRBV4-2 and J usage is TRBJ2-2; 7 bases are a match to TRBD1. CDR3 length: 15 amino acids. CDR1 is LGHNA and CDR2 is YNFKEQ in the germline V gene. V lost 1 base and J lost 8; bases outside the gene matches: 7. DNA for the CDR3: TGTGCCAGCAGCCAAGTTGCCACAGGGGTGGGGGAGCTGTTTTTT. Protein: CASSQVATGVGELFF.

The chain has TRBV5-1 and TRBJ2-3, with TRBD1 identical over 9 bases. Germline V gene sequence: CDR1 SGHRS, CDR2 YFSETQ. CDR3 size: 16 residues. V gave up 4 bases and J gave up 3 bases; unmatched junction bases: 9. The CDR3 DNA follows: TGCGCCAGCAGCCACCGGGACAGGGTTTTTACAGATACGCAGTATTTT. This encodes CASSHRDRVFTDTQYF.

This clonotype was observed a few times. This chain uses TRBV24-1 with TRBJ2-3; D may match TRBD1 or TRBD2 (7 bases each). V lost 3 bases and J lost 5, with 17 bases in between. Germline V gene lookup returns CDR1 KGHDR and CDR2 SFDVKD. This CDR3 has 16 residues. The CDR3 sequence is CATSDRSGTVVDTQYF. The DNA for the CDR3 is TGTGCCACCAGTGATAGAAGCGGGACAGTGGTAGATACGCAGTATTTT.

This clonotype has at least ten counts. The chain employs TRBV29-1 and TRBJ2-3, with 10 bases aligning to TRBD1. Unmatched junction bases numbered 9, after V lost 6 bases and J lost 6 bases. Germline CDR1 SQVTM, CDR2 ANQGSEA. The CDR3 consists of 14 residues. The chain's CDR3 is CSVGRDRGYDTQYF. The CDR3 bases are TGCAGCGTAGGACGGGACAGGGGATACGATACGCAGTATTTT.

As to this clonotype: The DNA is omitted, as the CDR3 cannot be located on it reliably, and the CDR3 follows TCRdb's listing. The chain is built from TRBV7-9 and TRBJ2-7; TRBD1 is the table's D call and was not checked against the DNA. Germline assignment: CDR1 SEHNR and CDR2 FQNEAQ (reference sequence). The CDR3 comprises 16 residues, both ends counted. CDR3 region: CASSSTLGQGAYEQYF.

The rearrangement joins TRBV4-3 to TRBJ1-2; a weak D match, TRBD1 (5 bases). Germline V gene lookup returns CDR1 LGHNA and CDR2 YSLEER. The V and J ends lost 0 bases and 8 bases respectively, with 19 bases between them. The CDR3 extends over 16 amino acids. Here the CDR3 reads CASSQDHLRGAPGYTF. Written as DNA, the CDR3 is TGCGCCAGCAGCCAAGATCACTTAAGAGGGGCGCCCGGCTACACCTTC.

The chain combines TRBV12-3 or TRBV12-4 with TRBJ1-5; D remains unclear. V lost 6 bases and J 6 bases, leaving 15 bases between the germline ends. This CDR3 is 14 amino acids long. DNA of the CDR3: TGTGCCAGCAGGGAGACGGGTACCGGTCAGCCCCAGCATTTT. This translates into CASRETGTGQPQHF.

This clonotype came up a few times. This chain uses TRBV30 with TRBJ2-7; TRBD1 matches 9 bases. Germline assignment: CDR1 GTSNPN and CDR2 SVGIG (reference sequence). The CDR3 sequence is 12 residues long. V lost 7 bases, J lost 3 bases, and 4 bases stayed unmatched. The CDR3 sequence is CALSGQGYEQYF. In nucleotides, the CDR3 is TGTGCCTTATCGGGACAGGGCTACGAGCAGTACTTC.

The chain joins TRBV10-3 to TRBJ2-2, with D perhaps matching TRBD2 (5 bases). Germline V gene sequence: CDR1 ENHRY, CDR2 SYGVKD. The CDR3 has 15 residues. Deletions cut 0 bases from V and 0 bases from J, with 5 bases between. The DNA for the CDR3 is TGTGCCATCAGTGAGTCCGGGACGAACACCGGGGAGCTGTTTTTT. It codes for CAISESGTNTGELFF.

This clonotype was counted ten times or more. The rearrangement joins TRBV6-1 to TRBJ2-2; tentatively, D is TRBD1 (6 bases). This CDR3 spans 15 amino acids. Looked up from germline, CDR1 is MNHNS and CDR2 is SASEGT. The V end was cut by 7 bases, the J end by 7 bases, with 19 bases between. Here the CDR3 reads CASTTSRGPVGELFF. As DNA, the CDR3 is TGTGCCAGCACTACGTCCAGGGGCCCTGTCGGGGAGCTGTTTTTT.

This clonotype was seen a handful of times. The chain uses TRBV5-5 and TRBJ2-5, with 8 bases lining up with TRBD2. CDR3 length: 17 amino acids. CDR1 and CDR2 (germline): SGHKS, YYEKEE (reference sequence). With 0 bases clipped from V and 4 bases from J, the junction kept 11 bases outside the gene matches. CDR3: CASSLDVAGLRLETQYF. In DNA form, the CDR3 reads TGTGCCAGCAGCTTGGATGTAGCGGGGTTAAGGTTAGAGACCCAGTACTTC.

This clonotype has a handful of counts. No conserved phenylalanine or tryptophan ends this CDR3, so it is likely a read error. The DNA is left out, because the CDR3 cannot be placed on it with certainty; the CDR3 is given as TCRdb lists it. The chain joins TRBV10-3 to TRBJ2-4; TRBD2 was called by the table and not checked on the DNA. CDR1 and CDR2 (germline): ENHRY, SYGVKD. The CDR3 is made up of 12 amino acids, end residues included. The CDR3: CAISEGSGLESS.

In this sample, this clonotype turned up a few times. The chain employs TRBV9 and TRBJ1-2; TRBD1 might be the D (5 bases). This CDR3 comprises 13 residues. Germline CDR1 and CDR2: SGDLS and YYNGEE. Between the trimmed V and J ends, which lost 4 bases and 8 bases, there was a span of 15 bases. Written as DNA, the CDR3 is TGTGCCAGCAGCCCCCAGGGTCCTTTCGGCTACACCTTC. Its translation: CASSPQGPFGYTF. Filled out from reference TRBV9 and TRBJ1-2, the complete variable domain reads DSGVTQTPKHLITATGQRVTLRCSPRSGDLSVYWYQQSLDQGLQFLIQYYNGEERAKGNILERFSAQQFPDLHSELNLSSLELGDSALYFCASSPQGPFGYTFGSGTRLTVV.

This clonotype showed up just a few times. V is TRBV9 and J is TRBJ2-7, with 7 positions matching TRBD1. The germline V gene has CDR1 SGDLS and CDR2 YYNGEE. CDR3 size: 13 residues. Trimming removed 4 bases from V and 5 bases from J; junction bases left unmatched: 6. The CDR3 region has the DNA TGTGCCAGCAGCAGCAGGGGGTTCGACGAGCAGTACTTC. Its translation is CASSSRGFDEQYF.

Ten or more counts support this clonotype. The V gene is TRBV20-1, the J gene TRBJ2-1; TRBD2 might be the D (5 bases). CDR3 length equals 13 residues. V dropped 6 bases and J dropped 7 bases, with 16 bases sitting between them. CDR1 and CDR2 from the germline V gene are DFQATT and SNEGSKA (reference sequence). This chain's CDR3 is CSADSGNSNEQFF. The CDR3 region has the DNA TGCAGTGCGGATTCCGGGAATTCAAATGAGCAGTTCTTC.